These 16 T cell receptor beta chains were sequenced from one sample in a study of T cells after somatic rescue of genetic block. TCRdb's copy holds only in-frame clones and misses some; the assay was immunoSEQ multiplex PCR. This table has 10,000 to 15,000 clones, 60% to 75% appearing once. Specimen: peripheral blood mononuclear cells (PBMCs). All receptors come from a boy younger than 18.

The chain recombines TRBV30 with TRBJ2-7; D is tentatively TRBD1 or TRBD2 (6 bases each). The CDR3 is 12 amino acids. The ends were cut back, 2 bases at V and 6 bases at J, with 11 bases in the middle. The V gene's germline CDR1 is GTSNPN and CDR2 SVGIG (reference sequence). CDR3: CAWSFRGVEQYF. CDR3 in DNA: TGTGCCTGGAGTTTTAGGGGGGTCGAGCAGTACTTC. Looking up the rest from reference TRBV30 and TRBJ2-7 gives the full variable domain: SQTIHQWPATLVQPVGSPLSLECTVEGTSNPNLYWYRQAAGRGLQLLFYSVGIGQISSEVPQNLSASRPQDRQFILSSKKLLLSDSGFYLCAWSFRGVEQYFGPGTRLTVT.

The rearrangement uses TRBV21-1 and TRBJ2-2. TRBV21-1 is a recognized pseudogene. The CDR3 consists of 15 residues. CDR3 residues: CARISRRMNTGELFF. CDR3 sequence (DNA): TGTGCCAGGATTTCACGACGCATGAACACCGGGGAGCTGTTTTTT.

V usage is TRBV19 and J usage is TRBJ2-7; weak D call: TRBD1 (6 bases). The germline V gene has CDR1 LNHDA and CDR2 SQIVND (reference sequence). This CDR3 contains 13 residues. Trimming left V 8 bases short and J 0 bases short, with 11 bases between. The CDR3 DNA sequence: TGTGCCAGTGCACGGGACATCTCCTACGAGCAGTACTTC. Translating gives CASARDISYEQYF.

The rearrangement joins TRBV25-1 to TRBJ1-1, with D tentatively TRBD1 (6 bases). The CDR3 has 12 amino acids. With 2 bases removed from V and 11 bases from J, the gap between germline ends came to 12 bases. Germline CDR1 reads MGHDK; CDR2 reads SYGVNS. The CDR3 bases are TGTGCCAGCAGTGAACCGCCAGGGGACGCTTTCTTT. Its translation is CASSEPPGDAFF.

This chain joins TRBV29-1 and TRBJ1-2; D not resolved. The CDR3 covers 12 residues. Looked up from germline, CDR1 is SQVTM and CDR2 is ANQGSEA. V was trimmed by 5 bases and J by 0 bases, leaving 7 bases between them. The CDR3 loop is CSVSLANYGYTF. CDR3 nucleotides: TGCAGCGTTTCCCTAGCTAACTATGGCTACACCTTC.

The CDR3 DNA reads TGTGCCAGCAGTAGGGTTGGGGCGAACACTGAAGCTTTCTTT. Residues: CASSRVGANTEAFF. The rearrangement uses TRBV2 and TRBJ1-1; weak D call: TRBD1 (5 bases). The CDR3 runs to 14 residues. The germline CDR1 and CDR2 sequences are SNHLY and FYNNEI. Trimming pared 5 bases from V and 1 base from J, leaving 11 bases between.

This clone occurred a few times. The chain is built from TRBV15 and TRBJ2-5, with D possibly matching TRBD2 (7 bases). Germline CDR1 and CDR2: LNHNV and YYDKDF (reference sequence). The CDR3 covers 14 residues. With 0 bases removed from V and 5 bases from J, the gap between germline ends came to 10 bases. The CDR3 nucleotides read TGTGCCACCAGCAGAGATCGGGGGGCCGAGACCCAGTACTTC. This translates into CATSRDRGAETQYF.

The chain is built from TRBV2 and TRBJ2-5; D is ambiguous. Germline V gene lookup returns CDR1 SNHLY and CDR2 FYNNEI. With 1 base removed from V and 4 bases from J, the gap between germline ends came to 4 bases. The CDR3 runs to 12 residues. CDR3 region: CASSEVAETQYF. The CDR3 DNA reads TGTGCCAGCAGTGAAGTGGCAGAGACCCAGTACTTC.

This chain links TRBV4-2 with TRBJ2-1; D possibly uses TRBD1 or TRBD2 (5 bases each). The ends were cut back, 0 bases at V and 1 base at J, with 10 bases in the middle. CDR1 is LGHNA and CDR2 is YNFKEQ in the germline V gene. The CDR3 is 16 amino acids. The CDR3 sequence: CASSQDRGGSYNEQFF. In DNA form, the CDR3 reads TGTGCCAGCAGCCAAGATCGGGGCGGTTCCTACAATGAGCAGTTCTTC.

The V call is TRBV6-5, the J call TRBJ2-3; the match to TRBD1 covers 8 bases. Trimming cost V 7 bases and J 3 bases; bases outside gene matches: 9. This CDR3 has 15 residues. CDR1 and CDR2 from the germline V gene are MNHEY and SVGAGI. CDR3 in DNA: TGTGCCAGCACCAACCGGGACAGGAGAACAGATACGCAGTATTTT. Amino acid sequence: CASTNRDRRTDTQYF.

In its sample, this clone was seen a few times. This sequence joins TRBV28 and TRBJ2-3, with D possibly being TRBD2 (7 bases). The germline V gene has CDR1 MDHEN and CDR2 SYDVKM. Between the trimmed V and J ends, which lost 4 bases and 5 bases, there was a span of 19 bases. The CDR3 runs to 16 residues. The CDR3 DNA follows: TGTGCCAGCAGTTCAGGCGGGGGCGCGTCCAAAGATACGCAGTATTTT. Amino acids: CASSSGGGASKDTQYF.

V gene TRBV19 combines with J gene TRBJ2-4; D not certain. V lost 2 bases, J lost 1 base, and 3 bases lay in between. This CDR3 contains 13 residues. Germline V gives CDR1 LNHDA, CDR2 SQIVND (reference sequence). In DNA form, the CDR3 reads TGTGCCAGTAGTATATCGGCCAAAAACATTCAGTACTTC. Translated, it gives CASSISAKNIQYF.

This clone was seen once. The V and J genes are TRBV7-2 and TRBJ2-3; 12 bases align to TRBD2. With V trimmed by 4 bases and J by 9 bases, 5 bases remained unmatched. The CDR3 covers 14 residues. CDR1 is SGHTA and CDR2 is FQGNSA in the germline V gene. The CDR3 DNA reads as TGTGCCAGCAGCTCATGGACTAGCGGGATAACGCAGTATTTT. This sequence encodes CASSSWTSGITQYF.

The genes are TRBV6-4 and TRBJ2-5, with 8 nucleotides matching TRBD1. The CDR3 is 19 amino acids. The germline gives CDR1 MRHNA, CDR2 SNTAGT. V trimming: 0 bases; J trimming: 3 bases; junction bases outside the gene matches: 15. The CDR3 region is CASSDSVLPGTGKKETQYF. CDR3 nucleotide sequence: TGTGCCAGCAGTGACTCGGTTCTTCCCGGGACAGGCAAAAAAGAGACCCAGTACTTC.

CDR3 DNA: TGTGCCAGCAGCCACCCGACAGGGGCCTACAATGAGCAGTTCTTC. It specifies CASSHPTGAYNEQFF. The chain combines TRBV14 with TRBJ2-1; 8 bases agree with TRBD1. CDR1 and CDR2 (germline): SGHDN, FVKESK. V lost 3 bases, J lost 2 bases, and 3 bases stayed unmatched. The CDR3 runs to 15 residues.

This chain joins TRBV18 and TRBJ2-1; a possible D gene is TRBD2 (5 bases). CDR3 length: 13 amino acids. V was trimmed by 8 bases and J by 4 bases, leaving 12 bases between them. CDR1 is KGHSH, CDR2 LQKENI, per germline. Here the CDR3 reads CASRRRVYNEQFF. The CDR3 DNA sequence: TGTGCCAGCAGGCGGCGGGTATACAATGAGCAGTTCTTC.